This T cell receptor (beta chain) emerged from a study of shared clonotypes between healthy human individuals. Study-level information: Aged between 18 and 49, the donors were a couple of women and a few men.

Findings of the study overall: Sampling included only blood; tissue repertoires likely differ.

As for this clone: Its target is unknown.

J gave up 5 bases and V 0 bases, and 3 bases lay outside the gene matches. Germline V gene lookup returns CDR1 SGDLS and CDR2 YYNGEE. The CDR3 runs 15 residues. Ten immunoSEQ deep assay plates held the unsorted PBMC DNA. Assay: immunoSEQ multiplex PCR; the TCRdb copy retains only in-frame clones and omits some. Of 450,000 to 650,000 clones in the sample, around 78% were seen once. This clonotype was sampled from a woman aged 40 to 49 in good health. Some clones in this sample may be carry-over from other donors' samples. The rearrangement uses TRBV9 and TRBJ1-4; 8 bases are shared with TRBD1. Material: PBMCs. This CDR3 reads CASSVGAGGNEKLFF. For the CDR3, the DNA is TGTGCCAGCAGCGTAGGGGCAGGGGGCAATGAAAAACTGTTTTTT.